This T cell receptor beta chain was captured in a study of blood T cell repertoires in COVID-19. The CDR3 is made up of 18 amino acids. Trimming cost V 5 bases and J 2 bases; bases outside gene matches: 10. Germline CDR1 is SGHVS and CDR2 is FNYEAQ. This clone was counted between two and nine times. Authors' methods: Reference gene primer amplification gave nucleated cell count estimates. Sequencing used immunoSEQ multiplex PCR; TCRdb keeps in-frame clones, though not all of them. That table gives V, J and clone size, and the DNA gave D and trimming. In the table there are 200,000 or so clones, around 80% of which are singletons.

Sequenced material: peripheral blood. The J gene is TRBJ2-7, the V gene TRBV7-6; the match to TRBD2 covers 15 bases. This TCR derives from a man aged 25 to 45 with active or convalescent COVID-19. The CDR3 protein is CASSRTPGTSGRTYEQYF. DNA of the CDR3: TGTGCCAGCAGCCGAACACCCGGGACTAGCGGGAGGACCTACGAGCAGTACTTC.